This entry lists 27 T cell receptor beta chains sequenced from one sample in a study of blood T cell repertoires in COVID-19. Assay used: immunoSEQ multiplex PCR; TCRdb lists only in-frame clones, some missing. The repertoire has about 250,000 clones, 87% of them found once; the top ten carry around 2.6%. Sequences were obtained from PBMCs or T cells enriched from blood (not recorded which). Every receptor here comes from a woman in her 30s with acute COVID-19.

This chain connects TRBV7-9 to TRBJ1-1; no definite D call. In germline, CDR1 is SEHNR, CDR2 FQNEAQ (reference sequence). Trimming removed 1 base at V and 4 bases at J, with 10 bases between. This CDR3 is 14 amino acids long. In nucleotides, the CDR3 is TGTGCCAGCAGCTTAGGGGAGGCCCCCACTGAAGCTTTCTTT. Translated, it gives CASSLGEAPTEAFF.

The gene calls are TRBV27 and TRBJ1-2; D not resolved. The V end lost 4 bases, the J end lost 7 bases, and 13 bases lay between the germline ends. The germline CDR1 and CDR2 sequences are MNHEY and SMNVEV (reference sequence). CDR3 length: 13 residues. CDR3: CASSSLEGFGYTF. In nucleotides, the CDR3 is TGTGCCAGCAGTTCCCTTGAGGGATTTGGCTACACCTTC.

The genes are TRBV19 and TRBJ2-7; TRBD1 aligns across 9 bases. Unmatched junction bases numbered 4, after V lost 5 bases and J lost 5 bases. Germline CDR1 and CDR2: LNHDA and SQIVND (reference sequence). The CDR3 contains 13 residues. In DNA, the CDR3 is TGTGCCAGTAGTTTCGGGACAGGGAACGAGCAGTACTTC. Translating it yields CASSFGTGNEQYF. Full variable domain (outside the CDR3, taken from reference TRBV19 and TRBJ2-7): DGGITQSPKYLFRKEGQNVTLSCEQNLNHDAMYWYRQDPGQGLRLIYYSQIVNDFQKGDIAEGYSVSREKKESFPLTVTSAQKNPTAFYLCASSFGTGNEQYFGPGTRLTVT.

The rearrangement uses TRBV19 and TRBJ1-1, with D possibly being TRBD1 (6 bases). The germline gives CDR1 LNHDA, CDR2 SQIVND (reference sequence). V lost 3 bases, J lost 5 bases, and 16 bases lay in between. The CDR3 is 15 amino acids. The DNA of the CDR3 is TGTGCCAGTAGTATGTCTGGGGGCACTCTTACTGAAGCTTTCTTT. Translated, it gives CASSMSGGTLTEAFF.

The rearrangement links TRBV30 to TRBJ1-6, with 8 bases that match TRBD1. CDR3 size: 16 residues. CDR1 and CDR2 from the germline V gene are GTSNPN and SVGIG (reference sequence). J gave up 7 bases and V 0 bases, and 8 bases lay outside the gene matches. CDR3 region: CAWSVRDTGGNSPLHF. Here the CDR3 DNA reads TGTGCCTGGAGTGTACGGGACACAGGGGGGAATTCACCCCTCCACTTT.

The rearrangement links TRBV10-3 to TRBJ1-1, with 7 bases fitting TRBD1. The CDR3 consists of 14 residues. CDR1 and CDR2 from the germline V gene are ENHRY and SYGVKD. The trim removed 5 bases at V and 2 bases at J, leaving 5 bases unmatched. The CDR3 loop reads CAISPGTANTEAFF. The CDR3 region has the DNA TGTGCCATCAGTCCTGGGACAGCTAACACTGAAGCTTTCTTT.

The V call is TRBV2, the J call TRBJ2-7, with a weak D call TRBD1 (6 bases). With 5 bases removed from V and 1 base from J, the gap between germline ends came to 15 bases. The CDR3 consists of 15 residues. Germline V gives CDR1 SNHLY, CDR2 FYNNEI. The CDR3, as DNA: TGTGCCAGCAGTAGGACAGAGGACCCTTCCTACGAGCAGTACTTC. This sequence encodes CASSRTEDPSYEQYF.

The rearrangement uses TRBV5-5 and TRBJ1-5; 9 positions match TRBD1. Germline values: CDR1 SGHKS, CDR2 YYEKEE (reference sequence). CDR3 length: 16 residues. V dropped 4 bases and J dropped 6; count of bases not matched to a gene: 11. This chain's CDR3 is CASSRAYRGPTQPQHF. The CDR3 coding sequence is TGTGCCAGCAGCCGTGCCTACAGGGGGCCCACTCAGCCCCAGCATTTT.

This chain joins TRBV9 and TRBJ2-1; perhaps TRBD2 as D (6 bases). V was shortened by 5 bases and J by 5 bases, with 11 bases between the two germline ends. In germline, CDR1 is SGDLS, CDR2 YYNGEE. The CDR3 consists of 13 residues. CDR3 bases: TGTGCCAGCAGTTCGGGGGAGCACAATGAGCAGTTCTTC. Translation: CASSSGEHNEQFF.

This chain links TRBV4-3 with TRBJ2-3, with TRBD1 identical over 8 bases. Germline CDR1 is LGHNA and CDR2 is YSLEER. V was pared by 0 bases and J by 2 bases, with 13 bases of the junction left unmatched. This CDR3 is built from 19 residues. CDR3 DNA sequence: TGCGCCAGCAGCCAAGATCCCCCCGACAGGGGCCTTTACACAGATACGCAGTATTTT. It codes for CASSQDPPDRGLYTDTQYF.

The J gene is TRBJ2-5, the V gene TRBV15; no clear D gene. The V end lost 5 bases, the J end lost 0 bases, and 13 bases lay between the germline ends. This CDR3 is built from 15 residues. In germline, CDR1 is LNHNV, CDR2 YYDKDF (reference sequence). The CDR3 DNA sequence: TGTGCCACCAGCTGGCGGCTAACCCACCAAGAGACCCAGTACTTC. Protein sequence: CATSWRLTHQETQYF.

V is TRBV27 and J is TRBJ1-4; 7 nucleotides align to TRBD1. From germline, CDR1 is MNHEY and CDR2 SMNVEV (reference sequence). This CDR3 is 15 amino acids long. V was pared by 6 bases and J by 4 bases, with 8 bases of the junction left unmatched. CDR3 nucleotide sequence: TGTGCCAGCAGACCGACAGGGCGGTATAATGAAAAACTGTTTTTT. Protein: CASRPTGRYNEKLFF.

CDR3 coding DNA: TGTGCTAGTGTGGGTACCTGGGGGCACCAACAGAACTACGAGCAGTACTTC. This sequence encodes CASVGTWGHQQNYEQYF. The V gene is TRBV12-5, the J gene TRBJ2-7; D might be TRBD1 (6 bases). CDR3 length equals 17 residues. V dropped 7 bases and J dropped 3 bases, with 25 bases sitting between them. CDR1 is LGHNT, CDR2 FRNRAP, per germline.

This clone was recorded a few times. V gene TRBV9 combines with J gene TRBJ1-3; D unclear. This CDR3 is built from 13 residues. CDR1 is SGDLS and CDR2 is YYNGEE in the germline V gene. V lost 0 bases to trimming and J lost 4 bases, with 5 bases between them. As DNA, the CDR3 is TGTGCCAGCAGCGTAGGAGGAGGAAACACCATATATTTT. Its protein is CASSVGGGNTIYF.

This sequence joins TRBV6-5 and TRBJ1-1, with D unclear. Trimming removed 0 bases at V and 10 bases at J, with 12 bases between. The CDR3 has 13 amino acids. In germline, CDR1 is MNHEY, CDR2 SVGAGI. The CDR3: CASSYSPRNAAFF. The CDR3 coding sequence is TGTGCCAGCAGTTACTCTCCGAGAAACGCAGCTTTCTTT.

In DNA form, the CDR3 reads TGTGCCAGCAGTTACCCGAAAGGGTCGGGGGACGAGACCCAGTACTTC. The encoded protein is CASSYPKGSGDETQYF. This chain joins TRBV6-5 and TRBJ2-5, with a weak D call TRBD2 (6 bases). The CDR3 is made up of 16 amino acids. V lost 2 bases and J 5 bases, leaving 18 bases between the germline ends. Per germline, CDR1 MNHEY and CDR2 SVGAGI.

The chain joins TRBV4-1 to TRBJ2-1; 7 bases are a match to TRBD1. Trimming at V came to 1 base and at J to 6 bases, leaving 6 bases not matched to a gene. CDR1 and CDR2 from the germline V gene are MGHRA and YSYEKL. CDR3 length equals 15 residues. The CDR3 here is CASSQVETGSNEQFF. In DNA, the CDR3 is TGCGCCAGCAGCCAAGTGGAGACAGGGTCCAATGAGCAGTTCTTC.

The chain has TRBV7-2 and TRBJ2-7; D is unresolved. The CDR3 has 13 amino acids. Trimming took 4 bases from V and 0 from J, leaving 7 bases between them. Germline CDR1 is SGHTA and CDR2 is FQGNSA. CDR3 coding DNA: TGTGCCAGCAGCTCCTCCCTCTCCTACGAGCAGTACTTC. It encodes CASSSSLSYEQYF.

The V call is TRBV10-3, the J call TRBJ2-3; 13 positions agree with TRBD2. V gave up 0 bases and J gave up 6 bases; unmatched junction bases: 6. This CDR3 has 17 residues. Germline CDR1 and CDR2: ENHRY and SYGVKD. CDR3 amino acids: CAISESGLAGEVDTQYF. In nucleotides, the CDR3 is TGTGCCATCAGTGAGTCCGGACTAGCGGGGGAAGTGGATACGCAGTATTTT.

The CDR3 DNA follows: TGTGCCAGCAGAGGGGGCACTGAAGCTTTCTTT. It translates to CASRGGTEAFF. V is TRBV7-2 and J is TRBJ1-1; D might be TRBD1 (6 bases). The V end lost 6 bases, the J end lost 4 bases, and 6 bases lay between the germline ends. Germline CDR1 reads SGHTA; CDR2 reads FQGNSA. The CDR3 consists of 11 residues.

The gene calls are TRBV3-1 (or the pseudogene TRBV3-2) and TRBJ1-5, with 11 positions matching TRBD1. Germline-derived CDR1 and CDR2 are LGHDT and YNNKEL (reference sequence). The V gene end was trimmed by 0 bases and the J gene end by 4 bases; junction bases not matched to a gene: 5. This CDR3 comprises 17 residues. The CDR3 region is CASSQDRGTGGNQPQHF. CDR3 in DNA: TGTGCCAGCAGCCAAGACCGGGGGACAGGGGGAAATCAGCCCCAGCATTTT.

The chain has TRBV7-6 and TRBJ1-5, with TRBD1 as a possible D gene (6 bases). Germline CDR1 reads SGHVS; CDR2 reads FNYEAQ. The V gene lost 1 base and the J gene lost 7 bases, with 14 bases spanning the gap. CDR3 length equals 15 residues. CDR3 sequence: CASSLGIWGRQPQHF. The CDR3, as DNA: TGTGCCAGCAGCTTAGGTATCTGGGGGCGGCAGCCCCAGCATTTT.

The V call is TRBV29-1, the J call TRBJ1-4; D is ambiguous. From germline, CDR1 is SQVTM and CDR2 ANQGSEA. The CDR3 runs to 14 residues. Trimming pared 1 base from V and 10 bases from J, leaving 16 bases between. The CDR3 sequence: CSVEGSHKSGKLFF. As DNA, the CDR3 is TGCAGCGTTGAAGGCTCGCATAAGAGCGGAAAACTGTTTTTT.

This chain joins TRBV6-5 and TRBJ1-2, with a possible D match to TRBD1 (6 bases). The CDR3 has 12 residues. The V end was cut by 7 bases, the J end by 8 bases, with 14 bases between. In germline, CDR1 is MNHEY, CDR2 SVGAGI. CDR3 nucleotide sequence: TGTGCCAGCAAAGGACAGCTCCGAGGCTACACCTTC. This sequence encodes CASKGQLRGYTF.

This sequence joins TRBV10-3 and TRBJ2-3; the match to TRBD2 covers 13 bases. This CDR3 region has 18 residues. The germline gives CDR1 ENHRY, CDR2 SYGVKD. Losses at the gene ends were 1 base for V and 0 bases for J; bases not matched to a gene: 4. This CDR3 is CAISEWTSGGSSTDTQYF. In DNA, the CDR3 is TGTGCCATCAGTGAGTGGACTAGCGGGGGTTCGAGCACAGATACGCAGTATTTT.

The V call is TRBV19, the J call TRBJ2-5; D is ambiguous. The V gene lost 8 bases and the J gene lost 0 bases, with 10 bases spanning the gap. There are 13 residues in the CDR3. Germline CDR1 reads LNHDA; CDR2 reads SQIVND (reference sequence). The CDR3 here is CASAAAYQETQYF. CDR3 sequence (DNA): TGTGCCAGTGCCGCAGCGTACCAAGAGACCCAGTACTTC.

The chain couples TRBV3-1 (or the pseudogene TRBV3-2) to TRBJ1-4; D perhaps matches TRBD1 (6 bases). The CDR3 runs 18 residues. Trimming removed 1 base from V and 1 base from J, with 16 bases in between. Germline CDR1 reads LGHDT; CDR2 reads YNNKEL (reference sequence). The CDR3 nucleotides read TGTGCCAGCAGCCAAGTGGACAGCCCTAAGGAAACTAATGAAAAACTGTTTTTT. Translation: CASSQVDSPKETNEKLFF.